The 14 T cell receptor beta chains given below trace back to one sample, sequenced in a study of ipilimumab plus nivolumab after autologous stem cell transplantation. Repertoires were generated with immunoSEQ multiplex PCR, while TCRdb's copy carries only in-frame clones and drops some. The table lists about 25,000 clones, approximately 86% of them singletons. This specimen was PBMCs, taken in a trial of ipilimumab plus nivolumab as post-transplant consolidation. The receptors were gathered from a male donor with diffuse large B-cell lymphoma.

Of note for this clone: Other DNA sequences from this sample encode an identical CDR3 as well. The chain recombines TRBV7-2 with TRBJ1-2, with 9 bases lining up with TRBD1. This CDR3 is 15 amino acids long. V lost 4 bases and J lost 0; bases outside the gene matches: 3. CDR1 and CDR2 from the germline V gene are SGHTA and FQGNSA. The CDR3 DNA sequence: TGTGCCAGCAGCTCCGGACAGGGGACTAACTATGGCTACACCTTC. This translates into CASSSGQGTNYGYTF.

The genes are TRBV29-1 and TRBJ2-7; no definite D call. V lost 5 bases to trimming and J lost 5 bases, with 7 bases between them. The germline V gene has CDR1 SQVTM and CDR2 ANQGSEA. The CDR3 runs 10 residues. CDR3 DNA: TGCAGCGTTCTTTCGGACGAGCAGTACTTC. The encoded protein is CSVLSDEQYF.

Worth noting for this clone: This sample also contains other DNA sequences that code for the same CDR3. The chain recombines TRBV29-1 with TRBJ1-2; no clear D. V shed 0 bases and J shed 4 bases, with 3 bases lying between them. In germline, CDR1 is SQVTM, CDR2 ANQGSEA. This CDR3 spans 11 amino acids. The CDR3 here is CSVEEGYGYTF. The CDR3 nucleotides read TGCAGCGTTGAAGAGGGCTATGGCTACACCTTC.

V gene TRBV7-9 combines with J gene TRBJ2-3; no reliable D call. Germline CDR1 reads SEHNR; CDR2 reads FQNEAQ (reference sequence). The germline V and J ends were trimmed by 7 bases and 2 bases, with 4 bases remaining between them. The CDR3 contains 11 residues. CDR3 nucleotide sequence: TGTGCCAGCACCCTCACAGATACGCAGTATTTT. It codes for CASTLTDTQYF.

CDR3 in amino acids: CASSLGGRGGYNEQFF. The CDR3 bases are TGTGCCAGCAGCTTAGGGGGCCGAGGCGGATACAATGAGCAGTTCTTC. The chain is built from TRBV7-8 and TRBJ2-1; tentatively, D is TRBD1 (5 bases). The ends were cut back, 1 base at V and 4 bases at J, with 14 bases in the middle. Germline CDR1 is SGHVS and CDR2 is FQNEAQ. The CDR3 covers 16 residues.

The chain couples TRBV9 to TRBJ1-2, with D unresolved. Germline loops: CDR1 SGDLS, CDR2 YYNGEE. With 3 bases removed from V and 7 bases from J, the gap between germline ends came to 10 bases. There are 12 residues in the CDR3. Written as DNA, the CDR3 is TGTGCCAGCAGCGCCTCTCAACGTGGCTACACCTTC. Translation gives CASSASQRGYTF.

The gene calls are TRBV11-3 and TRBJ2-3; 11 nucleotides align to TRBD2. After removal of 5 bases from V and 5 bases from J, the junction contained 9 bases not matched to a gene. The CDR3 is made up of 16 amino acids. CDR1 and CDR2 from the germline V gene are SGHNT and YENEEA. The CDR3 loop is CASSPPGLAGLDTQYF. CDR3 coding DNA: TGTGCCAGCAGCCCGCCCGGACTAGCGGGCTTAGATACGCAGTATTTT.

Here the CDR3 reads CASSLGAGGYTF. As DNA, the CDR3 is TGTGCCAGCAGCTTGGGCGCTGGGGGCTACACCTTC. This chain joins TRBV5-6 and TRBJ1-2, with D hard to call. This CDR3 spans 12 amino acids. Germline CDR1 reads SGHDT; CDR2 reads YYEEEE. Between the trimmed V and J ends, which lost 0 bases and 8 bases, there was a span of 8 bases.

The table lists this clone with a few counts. The chain recombines TRBV4-1 with TRBJ2-7, with D possibly being TRBD1 (6 bases). The germline V gene has CDR1 MGHRA and CDR2 YSYEKL. This CDR3 is 15 amino acids long. V was trimmed by 1 base and J by 6 bases, leaving 16 bases between them. DNA for the CDR3: TGCGCCAGCAGCCAAGTTGGGGCAGGGGTGGGCGAGCAGTACTTC. Protein sequence: CASSQVGAGVGEQYF.

The chain uses TRBV10-3 and TRBJ2-3; 12 positions match TRBD2. V dropped 6 bases and J dropped 2; count of bases not matched to a gene: 12. Germline CDR1 and CDR2: ENHRY and SYGVKD. The CDR3 totals 18 residues. The CDR3 nucleotides read TGTGCCATCAGCGGTCCCGGGACTAGCGGGTTTAACACAGATACGCAGTATTTT. Protein: CAISGPGTSGFNTDTQYF.

The gene calls are TRBV2 and TRBJ2-1; the match to TRBD2 covers 9 bases. V gave up 4 bases and J gave up 4 bases; unmatched junction bases: 5. The CDR3 is 15 residues long. Germline CDR1 SNHLY, CDR2 FYNNEI. The chain's CDR3 is CASSGGLATYNEQFF. CDR3 DNA sequence: TGTGCCAGCAGTGGAGGACTAGCGACTTACAATGAGCAGTTCTTC. The full variable domain, its missing parts supplied by reference TRBV2 and TRBJ2-1, is EPEVTQTPSHQVTQMGQEVILRCVPISNHLYFYWYRQILGQKVEFLVSFYNNEISEKSEIFDDQFSVERPDGSNFTLKIRSTKLEDSAMYFCASSGGLATYNEQFFGPGTRLTVL.

The chain has TRBV5-6 and TRBJ1-2; possibly TRBD1 for D (6 bases). The ends were cut back, 4 bases at V and 6 bases at J, with 16 bases in the middle. The CDR3 is 14 residues long. Germline V lookup: CDR1 SGHDT, CDR2 YYEEEE. This CDR3 is CASSLPDRKDGYTF. DNA of the CDR3: TGTGCCAGCAGCCTCCCAGACAGGAAGGATGGCTACACCTTC.

The genes are TRBV9 and TRBJ2-5; 9 positions agree with TRBD1. Germline V CDR1 and CDR2: SGDLS, YYNGEE. Unmatched junction bases numbered 10, after V lost 0 bases and J lost 1 base. The CDR3 loop spans 18 amino acids. The CDR3 here is CASSVVTPRQGGQETQYF. The CDR3 coding sequence is TGTGCCAGCAGCGTAGTAACCCCCCGACAGGGGGGCCAAGAGACCCAGTACTTC.

The genes are TRBV5-1 and TRBJ2-1; 8 positions match TRBD1. J gave up 4 bases and V 7 bases, and 10 bases lay outside the gene matches. The CDR3 length is 15 residues. Germline V gene sequence: CDR1 SGHRS, CDR2 YFSETQ. The CDR3 loop is CASRNYDRGYNEQFF. The DNA for the CDR3 is TGCGCCAGCCGCAATTACGACAGGGGATACAATGAGCAGTTCTTC.